This record concerns one T cell receptor beta chain sequence. The data derive from a study of CD8 T cells in Susac syndrome. J lost 7 bases, V lost 7 bases, and 13 bases had no gene match. Germline-derived CDR1 and CDR2 are MNHNS and SASEGT. The CDR3 sequence is 17 residues long. With random hexamers, reverse transcription was performed on about 0.5 to 1 ug of RNA. MiXCR was run by TCRdb on the immunoSEQ multiplex PCR reads, yielding one entry per CDR3 protein. The sample lists 150,000 to 190,000 distinct CDR3 sequences, nearly 97% occurring once. This rearrangement joins TRBV6-1 to TRBJ2-2; 12 nucleotides match TRBD2. The source is a human donor with multiple sclerosis. The sample taken for sequencing was CD8+ T cells from PBMCs. The CDR3 protein is CASTFSSGGAHGGELFF. CDR3 nucleotide sequence: TGTGCCAGCACCTTCTCTAGCGGGGGGGCTCATGGCGGGGAGCTGTTTTTT.